The present entry profiles one T cell receptor (beta chain) with its context. The data belong to a study of Ad26.COV2.S vaccination and SARS-CoV-2 variants. The overall study: It was the COV1001 Ad26.COV2.S trial arm that included the donor. Intramuscular Ad26.COV2.S doses were given once or twice, 56 days apart.

The treatment is: some 20 received Ad26.COV2.S at low or high dose, single or two shots; about 5 received placebo; per-sample allocation not given. Sampling was performed 63 days after the first vaccine or placebo injection. TCRdb's table, derived via immunoSEQ multiplex PCR, lists solely in-frame clones and lacks some. The table has 300,000 to 400,000 clones, around 89% seen once. This CDR3 comprises 10 residues. Looked up from germline, CDR1 is DFQATT and CDR2 is SNEGSKA (reference sequence). The V and J ends lost 2 bases and 5 bases respectively, with 3 bases between them. The chain joins TRBV20-1 to TRBJ2-5; D gene uncertain. The sequence derives from a person aged 18-60 years who received the Ad26.COV2.S COVID-19 vaccine or a placebo. Sequencing was performed on peripheral blood, taken in a trial of Ad26.COV2.S vaccine versus placebo. DNA of the CDR3: TGCAGTGCTAGATTGGAGACCCAGTACTTC. Amino acids: CSARLETQYF.